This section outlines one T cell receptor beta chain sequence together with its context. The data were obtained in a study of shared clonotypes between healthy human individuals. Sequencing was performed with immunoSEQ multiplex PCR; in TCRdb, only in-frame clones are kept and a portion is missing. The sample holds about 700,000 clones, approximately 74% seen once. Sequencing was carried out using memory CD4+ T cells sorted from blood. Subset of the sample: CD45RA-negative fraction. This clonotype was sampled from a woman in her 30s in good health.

Here the CDR3 DNA reads TGTGCCAGCAGCTCCGGGACAGCTACCTACGAGCAGTACTTC. It codes for CASSSGTATYEQYF. The chain is built from TRBV6-1 and TRBJ2-7, with 7 bases fitting TRBD1. V shed 6 bases and J 2 bases; nucleotides not matched to a gene: 7. Germline CDR1 MNHNS, CDR2 SASEGT. The CDR3 has 14 amino acids.